A selection of T cell receptor beta chains follows, all from one sample in a study of T cells after yellow fever vaccination. TCRdb fed the 5' RACE reads into MiXCR, producing one record per CDR3 protein. The sample comprises 350,000 to 450,000 distinct CDR3 sequences, 6.2% of which are singletons, and approximately 15% rests with the top ten. The input for sequencing was PBMCs, taken 5 days after the yellow fever booster vaccination. These receptors all come from a young man who received the YFV17D yellow fever vaccine. Both conserved end residues are part of each CDR3. Where a row states a size, it is once, few, many or the class of an expanded clone; other rows omit it.

cdr3_length	clone_size	v_call	cdr3_aa
19	few	TRBV12-5	CASGLVPWTGGQSNQPQHF
18	many	TRBV11-1	CASSLAGTSGRARYEQYF
13	-	TRBV18	CASSPGAQWEQYF
18	-	TRBV5-1	CASSLDPPGTHSYNEQFF
13	few	TRBV7-2	CASSLSIGETQYF
16	-	TRBV5-4	CASSLTSGTQADTQYF
12	many	TRBV6-2/TRBV6-3	CASSRRTYEQYF
17	many	TRBV4-3	CASSQDLIIGSTDTQYF
14	-	TRBV20-1	CSALDSHSSYEQYF
14	many	TRBV12-3/TRBV12-4	CASRRLARAGELFF
14	-	TRBV6-2/TRBV6-3	CANLVLAGFGEQYF
15	-	TRBV29-1	CSVEGSRDRDYEQYF
13	-	TRBV27	CASTRLGGDTQYF
13	few	TRBV29-1	CSVSGLEAEKLFF
11	-	TRBV6-6	CASTNGDEQFF
15	-	TRBV5-1	CASSLRQGGFDEQFF
12	-	TRBV28	CASPDQRGEQYF
15	-	TRBV7-6	CASSHRTILQETQYF
16	few	TRBV18	CASSPSSGGGQETQYF
13	many	TRBV12-3/TRBV12-4	CASSDRVGETQYF
14	few	TRBV12-3/TRBV12-4	CASSLGVGNQPQHF
11	few	TRBV20-1	CSARLIGTQYF
15	few	TRBV7-8	CASSLGRQSYNEQFF
17	many	TRBV20-1	CSARGLEVGRTYNEQFF
13	few	TRBV7-2	CASSYNRVSEQYF
13	-	TRBV12-3/TRBV12-4	CASSSNYRGGQFF
15	many	TRBV11-2	CASSFQFGGQETQYF
16	many	TRBV19	CASSILPGTAPYEQYF
14	few	TRBV5-1	CASSLARTDNEQFF
13	-	TRBV10-3	CAISDSLGETQYF
17	-	TRBV28	CAAQTHYLIKSADAQYF
15	-	TRBV5-1	CASSMTSGSMYEQYF
14	-	TRBV14	CASSQETENSPLHF
13	many	TRBV3-1	CASSPGGGGIRFF
17	few	TRBV10-3	CAISGGRASGTYNEQFF
14	many	TRBV4-3	CASSLGNTNQPQHF
15	-	TRBV7-2	CASSPQGVAYNEQFF
13	-	TRBV10-1	CASSESYSDTQYF
17	-	TRBV4-3	CASSQDHGGTGFYEQYF
14	once	TRBV12-3/TRBV12-4	CASSATGLLETQYF
15	many	TRBV4-3	CASSQERGGSGGYTF
16	-	TRBV12-3/TRBV12-4	CASSPTSGSVTGELFF
14	many	TRBV5-1	CASSRDRGSYGYTF